These 19 T cell receptor beta chains share one sample of origin, sequenced in a study of blood T cell repertoires in COVID-19 (dated by TCRdb to 2018 to 2021). The library was built by means of the immunoSEQ multiplex PCR assay. As stored in TCRdb, this immuneACCESS dataset retains in-frame rearrangements with V and J assigned. A fraction of the clones does not appear; measured against another copy, unresolved V genes explain less than half of the discrepancy, and the remainder lacks a known reason. The sample profile shows roughly 100,000 clones; about 86% of them were found once. Around 3.2% of the sample is in the top ten clones. Sequenced input: peripheral blood. These receptor sequences come from a human donor in a cohort sampled during active COVID-19.

This clone came up once. This chain connects TRBV19 to TRBJ1-1; D may be TRBD1 (5 bases). The CDR3 extends over 12 amino acids. The V gene lost 5 bases and the J gene lost 6 bases, with 10 bases spanning the gap. From germline, CDR1 is LNHDA and CDR2 SQIVND (reference sequence). CDR3 region: CASSGWGAEAFF. CDR3 in DNA: TGTGCCAGTAGTGGGTGGGGGGCTGAAGCTTTCTTT.

The chain employs TRBV7-2 and TRBJ2-2; 14 nucleotides line up with TRBD2. Germline assignment: CDR1 SGHTA and CDR2 FQGNSA. The junction had 7 bases not matched to a gene; V was cut back by 5 bases and J by 5 bases. The CDR3 runs to 17 residues. The CDR3 loop is CASSAGLAGVLTGELFF. The CDR3 nucleotides are TGTGCCAGCAGCGCGGGACTAGCGGGAGTCCTTACCGGGGAGCTGTTTTTT.

This clone was seen only a few times. J is TRBJ1-3 and V is TRBV7-9; D not resolved. Trimming took off 7 bases at V and 0 bases at J, with 16 bases between the two ends. The CDR3 is 16 amino acids. From germline, CDR1 is SEHNR and CDR2 FQNEAQ (reference sequence). The DNA for the CDR3 is TGTGCCAGCATGGTTTGGGCCAGTTACTCTGGAAACACCATATATTTT. This gives the protein CASMVWASYSGNTIYF.

This clone turned up a few times. The V and J genes are TRBV5-1 and TRBJ1-4; D gene uncertain. The germline gives CDR1 SGHRS, CDR2 YFSETQ. This CDR3 region has 16 residues. V was cut by 0 bases and J by 2 bases, with 11 bases left in between. The CDR3 region has the DNA TGCGCCAGCAGCTTGGGTGATGGGCCTACTAATGAAAAACTGTTTTTT. This translates into CASSLGDGPTNEKLFF.

The chain is built from TRBV24-1 and TRBJ2-5, with no clear D. The CDR3 loop spans 15 amino acids. Germline values: CDR1 KGHDR, CDR2 SFDVKD. The V end was cut by 3 bases, the J end by 4 bases, with 14 bases between. As DNA, the CDR3 is TGTGCCACCAGTGATCCTCGTGACTCCCCAGAGACCCAGTACTTC. Residues: CATSDPRDSPETQYF.

The V and J genes are TRBV11-3 and TRBJ2-7, with 9 bases fitting TRBD1. This CDR3 has 16 residues. J was trimmed by 7 bases and V by 2 bases; bases with no gene match: 12. Germline values: CDR1 SGHNT, CDR2 YENEEA. The CDR3 sequence: CASSLSPGTGSREQYF. CDR3 nucleotides: TGTGCCAGCAGCTTATCCCCCGGGACAGGGTCACGGGAGCAGTACTTC.

The chain combines TRBV3-1 (or the pseudogene TRBV3-2) with TRBJ1-1; 7 bases match TRBD1. The V gene's germline CDR1 is LGHDT and CDR2 YNNKEL (reference sequence). The CDR3 covers 15 residues. V gave up 0 bases and J gave up 5 bases; unmatched junction bases: 6. The CDR3 nucleotides read TGTGCCAGCAGCCAAGAAGGGGGCGCAACGACTGAAGCTTTCTTT. Its protein is CASSQEGGATTEAFF.

The rearrangement joins TRBV11-2 to TRBJ2-1; 8 nucleotides line up with TRBD2. Losses at the gene ends were 2 bases for V and 10 bases for J; bases not matched to a gene: 4. CDR3 length equals 13 residues. Germline CDR1 SGHAT, CDR2 FQNNGV. CDR3: CASSLFSGVEQFF. The CDR3, as DNA: TGTGCCAGCAGCTTATTTAGCGGGGTCGAGCAGTTCTTC.

The rearrangement uses TRBV7-7 and TRBJ2-1, with 11 bases identical to TRBD2. Germline V CDR1 and CDR2: SSHAT, FNYEAQ (reference sequence). There are 16 residues in the CDR3. With 5 bases clipped from V and 6 bases from J, the junction kept 9 bases outside the gene matches. The CDR3 loop is CASSQVGLAGVNEQFF. CDR3 DNA sequence: TGTGCCAGCAGCCAGGTAGGACTAGCGGGCGTCAATGAGCAGTTCTTC.

The chain employs TRBV28 and TRBJ1-3, with D tentatively TRBD1 (5 bases). The CDR3 contains 16 residues. Per the germline V gene, CDR1 is MDHEN and CDR2 is SYDVKM. V was shortened by 5 bases and J by 2 bases, with 16 bases between the two germline ends. The CDR3 region has the DNA TGTGCCAGCAGTCGTAACAGGAACTTAGCTGGAAACACCATATATTTT. It translates to CASSRNRNLAGNTIYF.

The chain recombines TRBV7-8 with TRBJ2-1, with 10 bases lining up with TRBD2. The germline gives CDR1 SGHVS, CDR2 FQNEAQ. The V segment lost 5 bases and the J segment 8 bases; nucleotides outside the gene matches: 9. The CDR3 loop spans 15 amino acids. The CDR3 here is CASSGRTSGRDEQFF. DNA of the CDR3: TGTGCCAGCAGCGGACGGACTAGCGGACGCGATGAGCAGTTCTTC.

CDR3: CASSHRQGPRDYGYTF. The CDR3 DNA reads as TGTGCCAGCAGCCACCGACAGGGGCCCAGAGACTATGGCTACACCTTC. The rearrangement uses TRBV7-8 and TRBJ1-2; 8 bases match TRBD1. This CDR3 region has 16 residues. V lost 5 bases, J lost 3 bases, and 11 bases stayed unmatched. Germline-derived CDR1 and CDR2 are SGHVS and FQNEAQ.

V usage is TRBV11-2 and J usage is TRBJ1-6; D call uncertain. Trimming took 5 bases from V and 7 from J, leaving 12 bases between them. The CDR3 extends over 14 amino acids. Germline-derived CDR1 and CDR2 are SGHAT and FQNNGV. The CDR3 nucleotides read TGTGCCAGCAGCCCCCGCAGCGAGAATTCACCCCTCCACTTT. Protein sequence: CASSPRSENSPLHF.

The CDR3 is CASSKTGGYYNEQFF. The DNA for the CDR3 is TGCGCCAGCAGCAAGACAGGGGGATACTACAATGAGCAGTTCTTC. This sequence joins TRBV5-1 and TRBJ2-1; 9 nucleotides agree with TRBD1. Trimming at V came to 4 bases and at J to 3 bases, leaving 5 bases not matched to a gene. The CDR3 contains 15 residues. CDR1 and CDR2 from the germline V gene are SGHRS and YFSETQ.

In DNA, the CDR3 is TGTGCCAGCAGTTCCACGGGGGGCCTCCCTGAAGCTTTCTTT. This translates into CASSSTGGLPEAFF. This rearrangement joins TRBV6-5 to TRBJ1-1; the D gene is possibly TRBD1 (6 bases). Germline assignment: CDR1 MNHEY and CDR2 SVGAGI. There are 14 residues in the CDR3. V dropped 4 bases and J dropped 6 bases, with 15 bases sitting between them.

V usage is TRBV5-1 and J usage is TRBJ2-7; a possible D gene is TRBD2 (6 bases). The length of the CDR3 is 14 residues. Germline CDR1 SGHRS, CDR2 YFSETQ. V was cut by 4 bases and J by 1 base, with 12 bases left in between. The CDR3 bases are TGCGCCAGCAGCCGGGATGGGACTTCCTACGAGCAGTACTTC. Its protein is CASSRDGTSYEQYF.

This clone was seen only once. The CDR3 here is CASSYSTGANVLTF. In DNA, the CDR3 is TGTGCCAGCAGTTACTCCACTGGGGCCAACGTCCTGACTTTC. J is TRBJ2-6 and V is TRBV6-5; no clear D. This CDR3 comprises 14 residues. Per germline, CDR1 MNHEY and CDR2 SVGAGI. Trimming removed 0 bases at V and 2 bases at J, with 2 bases between.

Only a few counts were recorded for this clone. The chain couples TRBV28 to TRBJ1-5; 8 bases map to TRBD1. The CDR3 extends over 15 amino acids. From germline, CDR1 is MDHEN and CDR2 SYDVKM. V shed 4 bases, J shed 6 bases, and the junction held 8 bases outside the gene matches. Here the CDR3 reads CASSSASGGSQPQHF. The DNA of the CDR3 is TGTGCCAGCAGTTCTGCATCAGGGGGCAGTCAGCCCCAGCATTTT.

This clone was seen a single time. This sequence joins TRBV6-5 and TRBJ1-3; weak D call: TRBD1 (5 bases). With 2 bases removed from V and 2 bases from J, the gap between germline ends came to 13 bases. This CDR3 is built from 16 residues. The germline V gene has CDR1 MNHEY and CDR2 SVGAGI. The CDR3 loop reads CASSYTRVVAGNTIYF. For the CDR3, the DNA is TGTGCCAGCAGTTACACCAGGGTAGTCGCTGGAAACACCATATATTTT.